This TCR beta chain was identified in a study of T cell clonality in common variable immunodeficiency. Overall study results and limits: Compared with healthy controls, CVID subjects showed increased TCRbeta clonality, mostly in about a third. Fewer TCRbeta clones were shared among CVID subjects than controls. Links between repertoire features and CVID complications were heterogeneity-limited.

V lost 6 bases and J lost 0; bases outside the gene matches: 9. This CDR3 has 17 residues. Control and CVID samples contributed equal amounts of genomic DNA. Here immunoSEQ multiplex PCR was the method, and the copy in TCRdb shows in-frame clones only, minus some. This repertoire holds 50,000 to 65,000 clones, and none appear only once. This clone showed up many times. Antigen: not known. The sequence runs out 3 residues before the end of the CDR3; the remainder is reconstructed from the germline J gene. This chain uses TRBV12-3 or TRBV12-4 with TRBJ1-5, with 9 bases lining up with TRBD1. The receptor was isolated from a person aged 18 to 75 in good health. Sample: peripheral blood mononuclear cells. Partial CDR3 DNA: TGTGCCAGCAGGGGGGGACAGGGCCTATATAGCAATCAGCCC. The encoded protein is CASRGGQGLYSNQP. The full CDR3 is CASRGGQGLYSNQPQHF.